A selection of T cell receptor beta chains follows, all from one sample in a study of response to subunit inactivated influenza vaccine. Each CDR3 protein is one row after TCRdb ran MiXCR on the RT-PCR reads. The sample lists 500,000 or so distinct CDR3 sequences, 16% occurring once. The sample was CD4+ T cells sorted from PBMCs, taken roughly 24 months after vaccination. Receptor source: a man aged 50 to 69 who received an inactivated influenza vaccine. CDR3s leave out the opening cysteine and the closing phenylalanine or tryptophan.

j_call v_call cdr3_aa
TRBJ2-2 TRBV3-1 ASSKGTGWTGELF
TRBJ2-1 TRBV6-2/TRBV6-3 ASSSWVQEQF
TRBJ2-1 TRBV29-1 SVDLSSGSYNEQF
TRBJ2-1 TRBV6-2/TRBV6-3 ASSYGLANNEQF
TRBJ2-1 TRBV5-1 ASRVGSSLGEQF
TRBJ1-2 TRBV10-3 AISAEGRVNDGYT
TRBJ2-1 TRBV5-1 ASSLGQGEQF
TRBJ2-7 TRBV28 ASSIGRSSYEQY
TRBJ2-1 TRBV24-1 ATSDTSGDRTSNEQF
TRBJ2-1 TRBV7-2 ASSPAGLAANEQF
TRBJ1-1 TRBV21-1 ASSNRDRGLYTEAF
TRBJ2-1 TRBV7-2 ASSPTQIRGGEQF
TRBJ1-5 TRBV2 ASSHKRRGDQPQH
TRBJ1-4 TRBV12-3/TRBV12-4 ASSWTGTDEKLF
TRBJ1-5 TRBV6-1 ASSEAQVNQPQH
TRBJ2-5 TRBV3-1 ASSQTSGSETQY
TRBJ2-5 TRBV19 ASSMRLAGLETQY
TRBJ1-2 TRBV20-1 SAAPPGQGREGYT
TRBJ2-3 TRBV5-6 ASTKDRGLHTQY
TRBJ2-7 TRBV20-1 SAGDRRSSYEQY
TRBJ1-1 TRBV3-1 ASSLWTGWETEAF
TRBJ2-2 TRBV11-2 ASTKGLRSNTGELF
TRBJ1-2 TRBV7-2 ASSLVTGAYGYT
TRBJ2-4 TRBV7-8 ASSLGTTGNIQY
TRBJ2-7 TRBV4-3 ASSQFKGAYEQY
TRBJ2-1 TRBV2 ASDGQGASFYNEQF
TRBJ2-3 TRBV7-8 ASSLVRGKDTQY
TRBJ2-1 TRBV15 ATSRVGQGGYNEQF
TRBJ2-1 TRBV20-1 SARLPFLNEQF
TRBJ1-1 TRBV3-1 ASSQVAGATEAF
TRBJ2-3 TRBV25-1 ASSSSRRANSFADTQY
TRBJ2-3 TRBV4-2 ASSQTLAGGKDTQY
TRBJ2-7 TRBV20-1 SARPSPGQGLRDYYEQY
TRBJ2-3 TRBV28 ASSWRSWARPDTQY
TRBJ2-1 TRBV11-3 ASSLGPISGSKGYNEQF
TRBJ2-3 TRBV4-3 ASSQEVSGRDTQY
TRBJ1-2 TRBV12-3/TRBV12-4 ASILARWGYT
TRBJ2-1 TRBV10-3 AISETIRGRLDEQF
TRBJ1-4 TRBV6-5 ASSYYRTGGNEKLF
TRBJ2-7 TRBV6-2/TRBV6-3 ASSSRPRFQSETKSSYEQY
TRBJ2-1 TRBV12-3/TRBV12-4 ASRSGTSGRNEQF
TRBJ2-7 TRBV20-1 SPKDRTYEQY
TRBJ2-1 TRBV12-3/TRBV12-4 ASSIRDSSEQF
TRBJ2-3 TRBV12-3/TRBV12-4 ASSFSSRPSTDTQY
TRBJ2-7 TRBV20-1 SAIWDLYEQY
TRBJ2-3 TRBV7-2 ASSLAGTTDTQY
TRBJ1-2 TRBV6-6 ASRMDNYGYT
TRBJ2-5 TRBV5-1 ASSPPGTSGRETQY
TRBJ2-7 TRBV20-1 SARDLTSLSYEQY
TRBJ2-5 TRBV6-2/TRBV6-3 ASSRTSGGPGTQY
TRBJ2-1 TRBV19 ASSIRRKRETSSYNEQF
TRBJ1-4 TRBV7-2 ASSSRGQATNEKLF
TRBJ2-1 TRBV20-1 SAQRGNLYNEQF
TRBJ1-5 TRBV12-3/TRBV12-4 ASSTEYLTGGQPQH
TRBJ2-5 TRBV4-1 ASSQEGRETQY
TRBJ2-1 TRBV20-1 SAMGLGNEQF
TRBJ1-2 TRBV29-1 SVERPAYGYT